The clone carrying this T cell receptor (delta chain) was found a few times. A read error is the likely source, as a far larger clone sits one nucleotide away. Other DNA sequences within the sample encode an identical CDR3. This sample stems from a study of γδ T cells in repeated Plasmodium falciparum infection. TRG and TRD sequences were obtained from every sorted gammadelta sample. TCRdb re-called clones from the multiplex PCR reads using CATT. Of about 89,000 delta-chain clones in the sample, about 1.5% were seen once. After removal of 0 bases from V and 3 bases from J, the junction contained 2 bases not matched to a gene. Germline V lookup: CDR1 GEAIGNYY, CDR2 EKD. This CDR3 is 15 amino acids long. Bulk repertoires came from Vgamma9/Vdelta2+ or Vdelta2-negative gammadelta T cells flow-sorted from PBMC.

The clonotype originates from a pool of human donors (malaria-infected and uninfected, not separated). The sequencing sample was made of gamma-delta T cells from blood. This sequence joins TRDV2 and TRDJ2; 8 positions agree with TRDD3. The J gene is absent in TCRdb and was assigned here via DNA matching to germline. The CDR3 here is CACDTGDTVTAQLFF. The CDR3 coding sequence is TGTGCCTGTGACACCGGGGATACAGTGACAGCACAACTCTTCTTT.